The 11 T cell receptor beta chains given below trace back to one sample, sequenced in a study of CD8 T cells in Susac syndrome. RNA, at about 0.45 to 1 ug, was reverse transcribed with random hexamers. TCRdb ran MiXCR on the immunoSEQ multiplex PCR reads and lists one entry per CDR3 protein. The sample contains 110,000 or so distinct CDR3 sequences, about 95% of which appear only once. Sequencing used CD4+ T cells from PBMCs. Receptors originate from a human donor in good health.

The chain joins TRBV25-1 to TRBJ2-1; 9 nucleotides match TRBD2. Germline V lookup: CDR1 MGHDK, CDR2 SYGVNS. There are 16 residues in the CDR3. After removal of 3 bases from V and 8 bases from J, the junction contained 11 bases not matched to a gene. CDR3 nucleotide sequence: TGTGCCAGCAGTGACTATGGCGGGAGGGCCACGGATGAGCAGTTCTTC. This translates into CASSDYGGRATDEQFF.

As to this clonotype: A read error may account for a junction end that differs from germline. The CDR3 nucleotides read TGCGCCAGCAGCTGGCCACTAGCGGGAGGGCACTTT. It specifies CASSWPLAGGHF. V usage is TRBV5-1 and J usage is TRBJ2-3, with 13 positions matching TRBD2. This CDR3 spans 12 amino acids. Per the germline V gene, CDR1 is SGHRS and CDR2 is YFSETQ.

V gene TRBV29-1 combines with J gene TRBJ2-1; maybe TRBD2 (6 bases). The CDR3 extends over 13 amino acids. V lost 6 bases and J lost 5, with 14 bases in between. Germline V gene lookup returns CDR1 SQVTM and CDR2 ANQGSEA. The CDR3, as DNA: TGCAGCGTCCCGGGTCGCGGGAACAATGAGCAGTTCTTC. Its protein product is CSVPGRGNNEQFF.

V usage is TRBV6-5 and J usage is TRBJ1-4; TRBD1 might be the D (6 bases). CDR3 length equals 17 residues. Germline V gene sequence: CDR1 MNHEY, CDR2 SVGAGI. V lost 4 bases to trimming and J lost 10 bases, with 25 bases between them. The CDR3 here is CASSSLSTTGLGGKLFF. CDR3 sequence (DNA): TGTGCCAGCAGTTCCCTTTCAACCACAGGGTTAGGGGGAAAACTGTTTTTT.

J is TRBJ2-7 and V is TRBV7-8, with 10 bases that match TRBD1. CDR3 size: 17 residues. Germline loops: CDR1 SGHVS, CDR2 FQNEAQ. V lost 1 base and J lost 0; bases outside the gene matches: 6. The CDR3: CASSLEGTGAPSYEQYF. The DNA for the CDR3 is TGTGCCAGCAGCTTAGAAGGGACAGGGGCCCCCTCCTACGAGCAGTACTTC.

The rearrangement uses TRBV6-1 and TRBJ2-2; 10 positions match TRBD2. V shed 6 bases and J 1 base; nucleotides not matched to a gene: 5. CDR1 is MNHNS and CDR2 is SASEGT in the germline V gene. This CDR3 has 16 residues. The chain's CDR3 is CASRDLAGVNTGELFF. CDR3 in DNA: TGTGCCAGCAGAGACCTAGCGGGAGTGAACACCGGGGAGCTGTTTTTT.

The genes are TRBV6-5 and TRBJ1-3; the D is unclear. Germline V gene lookup returns CDR1 MNHEY and CDR2 SVGAGI. The CDR3 sequence is 15 residues long. V shed 5 bases and J shed 1 base, with 12 bases lying between them. The CDR3 DNA follows: TGTGCCAGCAGTAGAGAACAGAATTCTGGAAACACCATATATTTT. Translating gives CASSREQNSGNTIYF.

J is TRBJ2-1 and V is TRBV28; maybe TRBD1 (6 bases). The CDR3 has 16 amino acids. V was shortened by 5 bases and J by 6 bases, with 20 bases between the two germline ends. CDR1 and CDR2 (germline): MDHEN, SYDVKM. CDR3: CASSRRRTVGSNEQFF. The DNA of the CDR3 is TGTGCCAGCAGTCGTAGAAGGACAGTAGGTAGCAATGAGCAGTTCTTC.

The V and J genes are TRBV5-4 and TRBJ2-1, with 9 bases lining up with TRBD2. CDR1 is SGHNT, CDR2 YYREEE, per germline (reference sequence). Trimming at V came to 4 bases and at J to 2 bases, leaving 10 bases not matched to a gene. The CDR3 has 17 amino acids. CDR3 DNA sequence: TGTGCCAGCAGCAGCGGGACTAGCTATGGGCCCTACAATGAGCAGTTCTTC. Protein product: CASSSGTSYGPYNEQFF.

The genes are TRBV29-1 and TRBJ2-2; 8 nucleotides agree with TRBD2. V lost 3 bases to trimming and J lost 4 bases; unmatched junction nucleotides: 13. Per germline, CDR1 SQVTM and CDR2 ANQGSEA. The CDR3 spans 17 residues. CDR3 coding DNA: TGCAGCGTTGACTTAGCCGGGAGGGCCCGTGGCACCGGGGAGCTGTTTTTT. Protein sequence: CSVDLAGRARGTGELFF.

V gene TRBV7-2 combines with J gene TRBJ1-1; D remains unclear. Germline-derived CDR1 and CDR2 are SGHTA and FQGNSA. The CDR3 has 13 amino acids. Trimming took off 2 bases at V and 3 bases at J, with 7 bases between the two ends. CDR3 protein: CASSLIWDTEAFF. The CDR3 bases are TGTGCCAGCAGCTTAATCTGGGACACTGAAGCTTTCTTT.